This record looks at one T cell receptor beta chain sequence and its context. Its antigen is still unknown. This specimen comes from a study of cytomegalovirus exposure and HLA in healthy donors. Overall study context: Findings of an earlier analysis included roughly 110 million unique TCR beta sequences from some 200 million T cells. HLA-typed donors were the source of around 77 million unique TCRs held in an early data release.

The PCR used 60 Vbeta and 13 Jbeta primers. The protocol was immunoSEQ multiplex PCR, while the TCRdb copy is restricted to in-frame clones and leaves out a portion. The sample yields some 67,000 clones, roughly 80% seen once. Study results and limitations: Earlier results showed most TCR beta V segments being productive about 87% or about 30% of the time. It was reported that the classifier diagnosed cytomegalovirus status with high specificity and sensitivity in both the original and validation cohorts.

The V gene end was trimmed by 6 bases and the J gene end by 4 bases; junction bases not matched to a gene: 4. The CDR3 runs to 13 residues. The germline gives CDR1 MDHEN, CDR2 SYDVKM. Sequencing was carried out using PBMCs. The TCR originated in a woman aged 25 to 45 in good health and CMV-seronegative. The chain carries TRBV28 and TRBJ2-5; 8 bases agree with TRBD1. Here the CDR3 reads CASSPGQGETQYF. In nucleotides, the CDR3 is TGTGCCAGCAGCCCCGGACAGGGAGAGACCCAGTACTTC.